The present entry profiles one TCR beta chain with its context. Its antigen is unknown. This entry comes from a study of graft-versus-host responses after intestinal transplantation. Sequenced by immunoSEQ multiplex PCR; TCRdb stores in-frame clones only, minus some. The sample contains about 59,000 clones, about 94% of which appear only once. The CDR3 extends over 12 amino acids. Trimming took off 1 base at V and 3 bases at J, with 6 bases between the two ends. Germline lookup yields CDR1 SQVTM and CDR2 ANQGSEA. The V gene is TRBV29-1, the J gene TRBJ1-2; no clear D. Specimen: unstimulated CD4+ T cells sorted from spleen or lymph node cells, collected before transplant. This TCR was sampled from a human donor who was the organ donor for an intestinal transplant. CDR3 residues: CSVEVSYYGYTF. In DNA form, the CDR3 reads TGCAGCGTTGAAGTCAGTTACTATGGCTACACCTTC.